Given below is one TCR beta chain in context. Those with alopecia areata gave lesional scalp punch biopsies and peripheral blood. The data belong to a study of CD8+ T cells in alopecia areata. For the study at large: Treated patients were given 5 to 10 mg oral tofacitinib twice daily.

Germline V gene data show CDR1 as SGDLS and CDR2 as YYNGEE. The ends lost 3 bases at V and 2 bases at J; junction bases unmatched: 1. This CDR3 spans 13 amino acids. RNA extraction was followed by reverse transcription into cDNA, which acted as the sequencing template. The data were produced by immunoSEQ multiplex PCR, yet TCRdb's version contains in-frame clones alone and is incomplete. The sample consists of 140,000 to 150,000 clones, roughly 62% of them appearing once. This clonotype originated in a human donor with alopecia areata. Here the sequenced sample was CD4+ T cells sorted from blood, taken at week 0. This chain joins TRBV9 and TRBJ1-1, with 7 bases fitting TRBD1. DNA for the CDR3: TGTGCCAGCAGCGACAGGGGAAACACTGAAGCTTTCTTT. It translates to CASSDRGNTEAFF.